These 13 T cell receptor beta chains came from one sample sequenced in a study of CD4 T cells in relation to SARS-CoV-2 and coronaviruses. Their target antigens are unknown. The unexposed donors gave CD4+ T cells in about 2010-2019, prior to COVID-19. CD4+ T cells were isolated from the cells after 10 days of culture. Sequenced by immunoSEQ multiplex PCR; TCRdb stores in-frame clones only, minus some. The sample shows 20,000 to 25,000 clones, around 82% of them seen only once. Sequencing used CD4+ T cells from PBMCs, cultured in vitro. The receptors originated from a human donor in good health.

The chain combines TRBV29-1 with TRBJ2-7; TRBD2 agrees at 10 bases. The CDR3 sequence is 16 residues long. Germline trimming cut 4 bases from V and 6 bases from J; bases unmatched to any gene: 15. Germline CDR1 reads SQVTM; CDR2 reads ANQGSEA. CDR3 in amino acids: CSVVSLAGVGRGEQYF. The CDR3 DNA follows: TGCAGCGTTGTGTCCCTAGCGGGAGTGGGTCGCGGCGAGCAGTACTTC.

J is TRBJ2-3 and V is TRBV19; 7 bases are shared with TRBD2. Germline loops: CDR1 LNHDA, CDR2 SQIVND (reference sequence). The CDR3 length is 12 residues. The trim removed 9 bases at V and 1 base at J, leaving 1 base unmatched. CDR3 sequence (DNA): TGTGCCAGGACTAGCCGCACAGATACGCAGTATTTT. Protein: CARTSRTDTQYF.

There are a few counts of this clone. This chain links TRBV20-1 with TRBJ2-7; 7 nucleotides line up with TRBD1. V trimming: 3 bases; J trimming: 3 bases; junction bases outside the gene matches: 8. There are 14 residues in the CDR3. Looked up from germline, CDR1 is DFQATT and CDR2 is SNEGSKA (reference sequence). The CDR3 nucleotides read TGCAGTGCTAGTAAACAGGGGTCCCTCTACGAGCAGTACTTC. Its translation: CSASKQGSLYEQYF.

The chain carries TRBV6-5 and TRBJ1-1; the D gene is possibly TRBD1 (5 bases). The CDR3 sequence is 13 residues long. Trimming took 10 bases from V and 2 from J, leaving 14 bases between them. CDR1 and CDR2 (germline): MNHEY, SVGAGI. The CDR3, as DNA: TGTGCCATAGGGAGGGGCGGAAACACTGAAGCTTTCTTT. This codes for CAIGRGGNTEAFF.

This chain joins TRBV27 and TRBJ2-2; TRBD1 agrees at 9 bases. Germline-derived CDR1 and CDR2 are MNHEY and SMNVEV (reference sequence). The CDR3 spans 15 residues. The trim removed 5 bases at V and 5 bases at J, leaving 6 bases unmatched. The DNA of the CDR3 is TGTGCCAGCAGTCGGGGACAGGGTCGGACCGGGGAGCTGTTTTTT. The encoded protein is CASSRGQGRTGELFF.

The rearrangement links TRBV5-3 to TRBJ2-3, with 8 positions matching TRBD2. TRBV5-3 is recorded as an ORF, its role being uncertain. This CDR3 is built from 16 residues. V shed 4 bases, J shed 4 bases, and the junction held 11 bases outside the gene matches. The CDR3 reads CARSRSSGTIPDTQYF. CDR3 DNA: TGTGCCAGAAGCCGGAGTAGCGGGACTATACCAGATACGCAGTATTTT.

The count of this clone is one. V is TRBV3-1 (or the pseudogene TRBV3-2) and J is TRBJ2-7; D remains ambiguous. This CDR3 has 17 residues. Germline lookup yields CDR1 LGHDT and CDR2 YNNKEL (reference sequence). The V gene lost 1 base and the J gene lost 2 bases, with 18 bases spanning the gap. The CDR3 here is CASSQGAISGLTYEQYF. The CDR3 bases are TGTGCCAGCAGCCAAGGGGCAATATCGGGCCTCACCTACGAGCAGTACTTC.

The chain couples TRBV2 to TRBJ2-1; D perhaps matches TRBD2 (6 bases). V was clipped by 4 bases and J by 12 bases, with 16 bases between them. Germline CDR1 is SNHLY and CDR2 is FYNNEI. This CDR3 has 13 residues. In nucleotides, the CDR3 is TGTGCCAGCAGTGCGACCGGGCCGGAGGGGCAGTTCTTC. Its translation is CASSATGPEGQFF.

This clone has a single count. The chain employs TRBV4-1 and TRBJ1-4; D is undetermined. V lost 0 bases to trimming and J lost 0 bases, with 8 bases between them. The CDR3 runs 16 residues. Germline-derived CDR1 and CDR2 are MGHRA and YSYEKL. The DNA of the CDR3 is TGCGCCAGCAGCCAAGAGTACAGCACAACTAATGAAAAACTGTTTTTT. Its protein is CASSQEYSTTNEKLFF.

The rearrangement links TRBV27 to TRBJ2-7; D is unresolved. The CDR3 is made up of 15 amino acids. V was clipped by 9 bases and J by 8 bases, with 26 bases between them. Per the germline V gene, CDR1 is MNHEY and CDR2 is SMNVEV (reference sequence). The CDR3 is CARICRRSTYVKQYF. The CDR3 coding sequence is TGTGCCAGAATTTGTCGACGGTCTACCTACGTGAAGCAGTACTTC.

The chain recombines TRBV27 with TRBJ2-2; D may be TRBD2 (6 bases). V was trimmed by 2 bases and J by 9 bases, leaving 22 bases between them. Germline CDR1 and CDR2: MNHEY and SMNVEV (reference sequence). This CDR3 region has 17 residues. The CDR3 sequence: CASSLVNFAGPLRELFF. The CDR3 nucleotides are TGTGCCAGCAGTTTAGTGAACTTTGCGGGGCCCCTTAGGGAGCTGTTTTTT.

This clone has a handful of counts. The genes are TRBV7-9 and TRBJ1-6; 7 nucleotides line up with TRBD1. CDR1 SEHNR and CDR2 FQNEAQ come from the germline V gene (reference sequence). After removal of 2 bases from V and 0 bases from J, the junction contained 1 base not matched to a gene. There are 16 residues in the CDR3. CDR3 nucleotides: TGTGCCAGCAGCTTATGGGACAGCTCCTATAATTCACCCCTCCACTTT. This encodes CASSLWDSSYNSPLHF.

The chain uses TRBV18 and TRBJ2-7; 7 bases align to TRBD1. Germline V gene data show CDR1 as KGHSH and CDR2 as LQKENI. J was trimmed by 1 base and V by 4 bases; bases with no gene match: 4. There are 14 residues in the CDR3. DNA of the CDR3: TGTGCCAGCTCACTACAGGGGCTGTCCTACGAGCAGTACTTC. This encodes CASSLQGLSYEQYF.